A selection of T cell receptor beta chains follows, all from one sample in a study of cytomegalovirus exposure and HLA in healthy donors. TCRdb keeps only in-frame clones here, not all; method: immunoSEQ multiplex PCR. The profile shows 65,000 to 85,000 clones, 70% to 85% of them singletons. Sequencing was done on a sample of PBMCs. The receptors here all came from a woman between 50 and 59 years old in good health and CMV-seronegative. Both conserved end residues are part of each CDR3. The D gene is left open where the match is weak. Clone sizes are given selectively: once, few, many, or a class where the clone is expanded.

cdr3_nt cdr3_aa j_call v_call d_call clone_size
TGTGCCAGCAGCTTTGTGGGGGGAACTACCAGTTATTCCCCCCTCCACTTT CASSFVGGTTSYSPLHF TRBJ1-6 TRBV12-1 NA NA
TGTGCCATCAGTGAGTCAGGACAGGGTCGTCAGCCCCAGCATTTT CAISESGQGRQPQHF TRBJ1-5 TRBV10-3 TRBD1 NA
TGCAGCGCTAGACAGGGACTTAATCAGCCCCAGCATTTT CSARQGLNQPQHF TRBJ1-5 TRBV29-1 TRBD1 NA
TGTGCCAGCAGCCAAGGCAAAGCCCAGCCCCAGCATTTT CASSQGKAQPQHF TRBJ1-5 TRBV4-2 NA NA
TGTGCCAGCAGTGACCTAGCGGGGGGGCTAGAGACCCAGTACTTC CASSDLAGGLETQYF TRBJ2-5 TRBV6-1 TRBD2 few
TGCGCCAGCAGCTTGGAGGGGACAGCAGATACGCAGTATTTT CASSLEGTADTQYF TRBJ2-3 TRBV5-1 TRBD1 NA
TGTGCCAGCAGCTTAGGGCGGGTGGACGAGCAGTACTTC CASSLGRVDEQYF TRBJ2-7 TRBV7-9 NA NA
TGCAGCGTGGTCCGGGAAACCACTGAAGCTTTCTTT CSVVRETTEAFF TRBJ1-1 TRBV29-1 NA NA
TGTGCCAGCACCGGACTGGCCGGGAGCCCAGATACGCAGTATTTT CASTGLAGSPDTQYF TRBJ2-3 TRBV6-1 NA many
TGTGCCAGCAGTGATGGGGCGATAGCCAAAAACATTCAGTACTTC CASSDGAIAKNIQYF TRBJ2-4 TRBV2 NA few
TGTGCCAGCAGTTCCTGGACAGGGCCCGGGGAGCTGTTTTTT CASSSWTGPGELFF TRBJ2-2 TRBV6-5 TRBD1 NA
TGCGCCAGCAGCTTGGAGCAGCGGGGTTACAATGAGCAGTTCTTC CASSLEQRGYNEQFF TRBJ2-1 TRBV5-1 TRBD2 NA
TGTGCCTGGAGTGTATTCACAGGTCGGGTTCAAAATACGCAGTATTTT CAWSVFTGRVQNTQYF TRBJ2-3 TRBV30 NA NA
TGTGCCAGTAGTCCGAGGGGGCGTTTGAACACTGAAGCTTTCTTT CASSPRGRLNTEAFF TRBJ1-1 TRBV19 TRBD1 NA
TGTGCCAGTAGGCTAGGACAGGGCAACTACAATGAGCAGTTCTTC CASRLGQGNYNEQFF TRBJ2-1 TRBV19 TRBD1 NA
TGTGCCATCAGTGAATCGACAGGGGGCAATCAGCCCCAGCATTTT CAISESTGGNQPQHF TRBJ1-5 TRBV10-3 TRBD1 NA
TGCGCCAGCAGCCCCGGACTAGCGGGGGCCAATGAGCAGTTCTTC CASSPGLAGANEQFF TRBJ2-1 TRBV5-1 TRBD2 NA
TGTGCCAGCAGCTTAGTTTTGGCAGTATACAATGAGCAGTTCTTC CASSLVLAVYNEQFF TRBJ2-1 TRBV7-8 NA NA
TGTGCTAGTGGTTTGGTATTACAGGGAGTTGGCAATCAGCCCCAGCATTTT CASGLVLQGVGNQPQHF TRBJ1-5 TRBV12-5 NA NA
TGTGCCTGGACGGGGGACAGTGAAGCTTTCTTT CAWTGDSEAFF TRBJ1-1 TRBV30 TRBD1 NA
TGTGCCAGTAGTATAGATAGAGAGGGTAGATATAATTCCCCCCTCCACTTT CASSIDREGRYNSPLHF TRBJ1-6 TRBV19 NA NA
TGTGCCACCAGCAGAGATCCCGGGACTTCCTACGAGCAGTACTTC CATSRDPGTSYEQYF TRBJ2-7 TRBV15 NA NA
TGTGCCAGCAGTGATAGTGGAAACAGTCGCTACACCTTC CASSDSGNSRYTF TRBJ1-2 TRBV2 NA NA
TGCGCCAGCAGCTTAGTAGGGGCAGGGGGAGATACGCAGTATTTT CASSLVGAGGDTQYF TRBJ2-3 TRBV5-1 TRBD1 NA
TGTGCCATCAGCGGACTAGCGGGTAATGAGCAGTTCTTC CAISGLAGNEQFF TRBJ2-1 TRBV10-3 TRBD2 NA
TGTGCCAGCAGCTTAGCTAACGGGGTGAACACTGAAGCTTTCTTT CASSLANGVNTEAFF TRBJ1-1 TRBV7-9 NA NA
TGTGCCACCAGACAGGGGAATCAGCCCCAGCATTTT CATRQGNQPQHF TRBJ1-5 TRBV10-3 TRBD1 few
TGTGCACACCCAAACCCAGGGGGCGCAAACTATGGCTACACCTTC CAHPNPGGANYGYTF TRBJ1-2 TRBV30 TRBD1 NA
TGTGCCAGCAGCTTATCGGGGGGGAGAAGGGACACTGAAGCTTTCTTT CASSLSGGRRDTEAFF TRBJ1-1 TRBV7-9 NA NA
TGTGCCAGCACACGACAGGGGGCGCCGACCGGGGAGCTGTTTTTT CASTRQGAPTGELFF TRBJ2-2 TRBV27 TRBD1 NA
TGTGCCAGCAGTTTCCTAGAGACAGGGGACTATGGCTACACCTTC CASSFLETGDYGYTF TRBJ1-2 TRBV28 TRBD1 NA